This passage covers 29 T cell receptor beta chains from one sample sequenced in a study of somatic mutations in cytotoxic T cells in rheumatoid arthritis (dated by TCRdb to between 2016 and 2019). Library preparation employed the immunoSEQ multiplex PCR assay. Drawn from immuneACCESS, this table holds only the in-frame rearrangements with V and J called that TCRdb kept. Clones are partly lost; checked studies trace under half to an unresolved V gene and leave the rest unexplained. Recorded for this sample are under 20,000 clones; over 65% of them occurred a single time. The ten largest clones capture under 5.5% of the sample. Sequenced sample: CD8+ T cells sorted from blood. The origin of the receptors is an adult with rheumatoid arthritis.

This chain links TRBV19 with TRBJ1-1, with 9 bases matching TRBD1. The J segment lost 4 bases and the V segment lost 8 bases, leaving 5 bases of the junction unmatched. The V gene's germline CDR1 is LNHDA and CDR2 SQIVND (reference sequence). This CDR3 contains 13 residues. Here the CDR3 reads CASGQGMATEAFF. CDR3 nucleotide sequence: TGTGCCAGTGGACAGGGGATGGCCACTGAAGCTTTCTTT.

The chain uses TRBV11-2 and TRBJ2-7, with D maybe TRBD2 (7 bases). This CDR3 is 15 amino acids long. V lost 1 base and J 1 base, leaving 11 bases between the germline ends. CDR1 and CDR2 (germline): SGHAT, FQNNGV. The CDR3 sequence: CASSLVGGPSYEQYF. Here the CDR3 DNA reads TGTGCCAGCAGCTTAGTCGGGGGGCCGTCCTACGAGCAGTACTTC.

The CDR3 sequence is CASSSARQGWNTIYF. The CDR3 nucleotides read TGTGCCAGCAGTTCGGCAAGACAGGGATGGAACACCATATATTTT. The chain is built from TRBV6-6 and TRBJ1-3, with 7 bases that match TRBD1. Looked up from germline, CDR1 is MNHNY and CDR2 is SVGAGI (reference sequence). The CDR3 is 15 amino acids. Germline trimming cut 4 bases from V and 7 bases from J; bases unmatched to any gene: 10.

The rearrangement joins TRBV11-2 to TRBJ2-3; 7 bases agree with TRBD2. Germline V CDR1 and CDR2: SGHAT, FQNNGV. The V and J ends lost 1 base and 6 bases, in that order; junction bases with no gene match: 16. The CDR3 is made up of 18 amino acids. The CDR3: CASSLVFGAGESADTQYF. CDR3 DNA: TGTGCCAGCAGCTTAGTCTTTGGGGCGGGGGAGAGTGCGGATACGCAGTATTTT.

The chain has TRBV10-3 and TRBJ1-2; D is undetermined. CDR3 size: 15 residues. CDR1 and CDR2 from the germline V gene are ENHRY and SYGVKD. V was trimmed by 2 bases and J by 0 bases, leaving 10 bases between them. Written as DNA, the CDR3 is TGTGCCATCAGTGAGGCGTCAGGCGCTAACTATGGCTACACCTTC. This sequence encodes CAISEASGANYGYTF.

The V and J genes are TRBV7-9 and TRBJ2-1; no clear D. V dropped 3 bases and J dropped 7 bases, with 7 bases sitting between them. The CDR3 totals 12 residues. The germline gives CDR1 SEHNR, CDR2 FQNEAQ (reference sequence). CDR3 coding DNA: TGTGCCAGCAGCTTTGACTCAAATGAGCAGTTCTTC. Its translation: CASSFDSNEQFF. The full variable domain, rest sourced from reference TRBV7-9 and TRBJ2-1, is DTGVSQNPRHKITKRGQNVTFRCDPISEHNRLYWYRQTLGQGPEFLTYFQNEAQLEKSRLLSDRFSAERPKGSFSTLEIQRTEQGDSAMYLCASSFDSNEQFFGPGTRLTVL.

V and J are TRBV13 and TRBJ2-2; tentatively, D is TRBD1 (6 bases). Between the trimmed V and J ends, which lost 2 bases and 0 bases, there was a span of 10 bases. The germline gives CDR1 PRHDT, CDR2 FYEKMQ (reference sequence). This CDR3 spans 16 amino acids. DNA of the CDR3: TGTGCCAGCAGCTTAAGTGGGACAACGAACACCGGGGAGCTGTTTTTT. Amino acid sequence: CASSLSGTTNTGELFF.

The J gene is TRBJ2-3, the V gene TRBV27; D is possibly TRBD2 (5 bases). This CDR3 has 11 amino acids. From germline, CDR1 is MNHEY and CDR2 SMNVEV (reference sequence). The germline V and J ends were trimmed by 6 bases and 9 bases, with 10 bases remaining between them. Written as DNA, the CDR3 is TGTGCCAGCAGGGACTTCGGGACGCAGTATTTT. Translated, it gives CASRDFGTQYF.

The rearrangement uses TRBV2 and TRBJ1-1; tentatively, D is TRBD1 (6 bases). V lost 7 bases and J 0 bases, leaving 9 bases between the germline ends. Germline-derived CDR1 and CDR2 are SNHLY and FYNNEI. The CDR3 consists of 13 residues. The CDR3 sequence is CASTGGVNTEAFF. As DNA, the CDR3 is TGTGCCAGCACCGGGGGCGTGAACACTGAAGCTTTCTTT.

In regard to this clone: The same CDR3 is also encoded by other DNA sequences in this sample. CDR3 region: CSVVRNEQFF. CDR3 in DNA: TGCAGCGTTGTTAGGAATGAGCAGTTCTTC. This chain joins TRBV29-1 and TRBJ2-1; D is uncertain. The V end was cut by 4 bases, the J end by 7 bases, with 5 bases between. The CDR3 is 10 amino acids. Germline V lookup: CDR1 SQVTM, CDR2 ANQGSEA.

CDR3 protein: CASRPGTGRGEQYF. CDR3 nucleotides: TGTGCCAGCAGGCCCGGGACAGGGAGGGGAGAGCAGTACTTC. The chain employs TRBV27 and TRBJ2-7, with 9 bases fitting TRBD1. Per the germline V gene, CDR1 is MNHEY and CDR2 is SMNVEV (reference sequence). V was pared by 6 bases and J by 7 bases, with 10 bases of the junction left unmatched. This CDR3 contains 14 residues.

This clone qualifies as medium-sized (0.01 to 0.1%). The V and J genes are TRBV5-5 and TRBJ2-4; TRBD2 aligns across 7 bases. Germline V lookup: CDR1 SGHKS, CDR2 YYEKEE (reference sequence). There are 13 residues in the CDR3. The junction had 6 bases not matched to a gene; V was cut back by 6 bases and J by 6 bases. Here the CDR3 DNA reads TGTGCCAGCACCCTCGGGGGGACAAACATTCAGTACTTC. This encodes CASTLGGTNIQYF.

Comment on this clone: Other DNA variants within this sample encode the same CDR3. The V and J genes are TRBV9 and TRBJ1-1; D is unclear. V was clipped by 0 bases and J by 1 base, with 4 bases between them. The CDR3 extends over 13 amino acids. Germline V gene lookup returns CDR1 SGDLS and CDR2 YYNGEE. The CDR3 loop reads CASSVEGNTEAFF. Written as DNA, the CDR3 is TGTGCCAGCAGCGTAGAGGGGAACACTGAAGCTTTCTTT.

The rearrangement uses TRBV6-1 and TRBJ1-2; 7 positions match TRBD1. This CDR3 is 15 amino acids long. With V trimmed by 2 bases and J by 4 bases, 7 bases remained unmatched. Per the germline V gene, CDR1 is MNHNS and CDR2 is SASEGT. The CDR3: CASSERNRGAYGYTF. CDR3 coding DNA: TGTGCCAGCAGTGAACGCAACAGGGGCGCCTATGGCTACACCTTC.

This CDR3 reads CASSLRTGVDEQFF. Here the CDR3 DNA reads TGTGCCAGCAGCTTGCGTACGGGGGTCGATGAGCAGTTCTTC. The chain is built from TRBV5-4 and TRBJ2-1; tentatively, D is TRBD2 (6 bases). V gave up 1 base and J gave up 8 bases, with 13 bases separating them. CDR1 and CDR2 from the germline V gene are SGHNT and YYREEE (reference sequence). The CDR3 is made up of 14 amino acids.

This chain joins TRBV5-6 and TRBJ2-7; possible D gene TRBD2, 6 bases. The V end was cut by 7 bases, the J end by 2 bases, with 13 bases between. CDR1 SGHDT and CDR2 YYEEEE come from the germline V gene. The CDR3 is made up of 13 amino acids. The CDR3 nucleotides are TGTGCCAGCGGCGCAGGGAGGACCTACGAGCAGTACTTC. It encodes CASGAGRTYEQYF.

The rearrangement joins TRBV11-1 to TRBJ2-1; perhaps TRBD2 as D (6 bases). This CDR3 is built from 14 residues. CDR1 is SGHAT and CDR2 is FQDESV in the germline V gene (reference sequence). Trimming left V 1 base short and J 13 bases short, with 17 bases between. The CDR3 loop is CASSLGGVPEEQFF. CDR3 DNA: TGTGCCAGCAGCTTAGGCGGGGTCCCAGAAGAACAGTTCTTC.

This chain uses TRBV6-1 with TRBJ1-5; TRBD1 aligns across 9 bases. The trim removed 10 bases at V and 7 bases at J, leaving 11 bases unmatched. The germline V gene has CDR1 MNHNS and CDR2 SASEGT. CDR3 length: 14 amino acids. The CDR3 is CATRPGQGSQPQHF. As DNA, the CDR3 is TGTGCCACCCGACCGGGACAGGGAAGCCAGCCCCAGCATTTT.

The genes are TRBV7-6 and TRBJ2-1; D could derive from TRBD1 or TRBD2 (5 bases each). This CDR3 has 19 residues. Trimming removed 0 bases at V and 9 bases at J, with 27 bases between. Germline CDR1 and CDR2: SGHVS and FNYEAQ. CDR3 sequence reads: CASSLATRGNWGPLSEQFF. CDR3 coding DNA: TGTGCCAGCAGCTTAGCAACTAGGGGAAACTGGGGACCTCTCAGTGAGCAGTTCTTC. The full variable domain, with the rest looked up from reference TRBV7-6 and TRBJ2-1, is GAGVSQSPRYKVTKRGQDVALRCDPISGHVSLYWYRQALGQGPEFLTYFNYEAQQDKSGLPNDRFSAERPEGSISTLTIQRTEQRDSAMYRCASSLATRGNWGPLSEQFFGPGTRLTVL.

V gene TRBV11-2 combines with J gene TRBJ2-7, with D unresolved. The CDR3 covers 13 residues. In germline, CDR1 is SGHAT, CDR2 FQNNGV. V lost 4 bases and J lost 4, with 11 bases in between. The CDR3 region has the DNA TGTGCCAGCAGCTCCCCGCCCGGATACGAGCAGTACTTC. It specifies CASSSPPGYEQYF.

The chain uses TRBV9 and TRBJ1-1; 7 bases match TRBD1. Germline loops: CDR1 SGDLS, CDR2 YYNGEE. The CDR3 has 18 amino acids. Trimming took 0 bases from V and 0 from J; bases not matched to a gene: 11. The CDR3 DNA reads as TGTGCCAGCAGCGTAGGCGAAGGGGGCCTCACATTGAACACTGAAGCTTTCTTT. It codes for CASSVGEGGLTLNTEAFF.

The V gene is TRBV11-2, the J gene TRBJ2-4; D gene ambiguous. V was shortened by 5 bases and J by 0 bases, with 11 bases between the two germline ends. In germline, CDR1 is SGHAT, CDR2 FQNNGV. The length of the CDR3 is 15 residues. The CDR3 protein is CASSLAVLAKNIQYF. The CDR3 coding sequence is TGTGCCAGCAGCCTGGCTGTGCTAGCCAAAAACATTCAGTACTTC.

This clone was observed a few times. The chain recombines TRBV5-6 with TRBJ2-2; no firm D call. The CDR3 spans 13 residues. Per the germline V gene, CDR1 is SGHDT and CDR2 is YYEEEE. The germline V and J ends were trimmed by 3 bases and 5 bases, with 8 bases remaining between them. The CDR3 reads CASSYSWTGELFF. In DNA form, the CDR3 reads TGTGCCAGCAGCTATAGCTGGACCGGGGAGCTGTTTTTT.

V is TRBV6-1 and J is TRBJ2-7; D call uncertain. Germline values: CDR1 MNHNS, CDR2 SASEGT. Deletions cut 1 base from V and 6 bases from J, with 19 bases between. CDR3 length: 16 residues. The CDR3 region has the DNA TGTGCCAGCAGTGAAGAACGTTTTGGTGGGGTGGGCGAGCAGTACTTC. This gives the protein CASSEERFGGVGEQYF.

V usage is TRBV11-2 and J usage is TRBJ1-2; D is unresolved. V lost 2 bases and J 8 bases, leaving 18 bases between the germline ends. Germline lookup yields CDR1 SGHAT and CDR2 FQNNGV. The CDR3 is 15 amino acids. CDR3: CASSLHPERFEGYTF. For the CDR3, the DNA is TGTGCCAGCAGCTTACACCCGGAGAGGTTTGAAGGCTACACCTTC. Combining the CDR3 with reference TRBV11-2 and TRBJ1-2 gives the whole variable domain EAGVAQSPRYKIIEKRQSVAFWCNPISGHATLYWYQQILGQGPKLLIQFQNNGVVDDSQLPKDRFSAERLKGVDSTLKIQPAKLEDSAVYLCASSLHPERFEGYTFGSGTRLTVV.

The V gene is TRBV2, the J gene TRBJ2-3, with D possibly being TRBD2 (6 bases). V was trimmed by 4 bases and J by 0 bases, leaving 20 bases between them. The CDR3 is made up of 18 amino acids. The germline CDR1 and CDR2 sequences are SNHLY and FYNNEI. CDR3 DNA sequence: TGTGCCAGCAGTGGTACTAGCATCGACCTAACTAGCACAGATACGCAGTATTTT. Translation: CASSGTSIDLTSTDTQYF.

V gene TRBV19 combines with J gene TRBJ2-2, with no clear D. Germline values: CDR1 LNHDA, CDR2 SQIVND (reference sequence). This CDR3 has 19 residues. The V end was cut by 5 bases, the J end by 2 bases, with 24 bases between. CDR3 DNA: TGTGCCAGTAGTCCTCTACCCCCATACCGTGTACCAAACACCGGGGAGCTGTTTTTT. This translates into CASSPLPPYRVPNTGELFF.

This clone was seen once. The chain recombines TRBV30 with TRBJ1-5; D remains ambiguous. Germline V gene data show CDR1 as GTSNPN and CDR2 as SVGIG (reference sequence). This CDR3 has 14 residues. Trimming took 4 bases from V and 3 from J, leaving 13 bases between them. DNA for the CDR3: TGTGCCTGGAAAATGGGCGGTTACAATCAGCCCCAGCATTTT. Its translation is CAWKMGGYNQPQHF.

This clone was counted only a few times. The chain combines TRBV29-1 with TRBJ1-1; the D gene is possibly TRBD1 (5 bases). This CDR3 comprises 13 residues. In germline, CDR1 is SQVTM, CDR2 ANQGSEA. V was shortened by 7 bases and J by 5 bases, with 17 bases between the two germline ends. CDR3 loop: CSASEGAETEAFF. The CDR3 DNA reads TGCAGCGCATCTGAAGGGGCAGAGACTGAAGCTTTCTTT.